The 6 T cell receptor beta chains presented below share a single source sample, sequenced in a study of OX40 agonist ivuxolimab in advanced cancers. Sequenced by immunoSEQ multiplex PCR; TCRdb stores in-frame clones only, minus some. This sample has 7,500 to 8,500 clones, with approximately 72% found just once. The source material was CD4+ or CD8+ T cells sorted from blood, sampled in a trial of the OX40 agonist ivuxolimab. All receptors come from an adult with an advanced solid tumor such as melanoma, head and neck, liver or kidney cancer.

This chain uses TRBV6-4 with TRBJ2-2; D is undetermined. The germline V and J ends were trimmed by 2 bases and 3 bases, with 4 bases remaining between them. The CDR3 totals 13 residues. Germline V gene sequence: CDR1 MRHNA, CDR2 SNTAGT. CDR3 nucleotide sequence: TGTGCCAGCAGTGACGGGGACACCGGGGAGCTGTTTTTT. As protein: CASSDGDTGELFF.

This clone showed up just once. This chain connects TRBV6-5 to TRBJ1-2; 7 bases align to TRBD1. The ends lost 0 bases at V and 3 bases at J; junction bases unmatched: 7. The germline gives CDR1 MNHEY, CDR2 SVGAGI. The CDR3 spans 16 residues. CDR3 loop: CASSYSNGDSYYGYTF. The DNA of the CDR3 is TGTGCCAGCAGTTACTCGAATGGGGACAGCTACTATGGCTACACCTTC.

The chain has TRBV4-3 and TRBJ2-6; D may correspond to TRBD1 or TRBD2 (5 bases each). CDR1 and CDR2 (germline): LGHNA, YSLEER. CDR3 length: 21 amino acids. V lost 0 bases to trimming and J lost 0 bases, with 21 bases between them. CDR3 bases: TGCGCCAGCAGCCAAGATTGGGATAGCAGCATTGGGACCTCTGGGGCCAACGTCCTGACTTTC. This encodes CASSQDWDSSIGTSGANVLTF.

J is TRBJ1-1 and V is TRBV6-5, with D possibly TRBD1 on 6 matching bases. V dropped 0 bases and J dropped 0 bases, with 11 bases sitting between them. This CDR3 contains 16 residues. CDR1 is MNHEY, CDR2 SVGAGI, per germline. The DNA of the CDR3 is TGTGCCAGCAGTTACTCTGCGGACAGCATGAACACTGAAGCTTTCTTT. Its protein is CASSYSADSMNTEAFF.

This clone was detected only once. The chain uses TRBV6-1 and TRBJ1-2; D is unresolved. This CDR3 is 15 amino acids long. Between the trimmed V and J ends, which lost 4 bases and 6 bases, there was a span of 18 bases. Looked up from germline, CDR1 is MNHNS and CDR2 is SASEGT. CDR3 nucleotide sequence: TGTGCCAGCAGTGGGACCACGGCTACCTACCATGGCTACACCTTC. Its translation: CASSGTTATYHGYTF.

This clone was observed a few times. The V and J genes are TRBV29-1 and TRBJ2-2; no clear D gene. The germline V and J ends were trimmed by 6 bases and 3 bases, with 11 bases remaining between them. Germline V gene sequence: CDR1 SQVTM, CDR2 ANQGSEA. The CDR3 spans 13 residues. CDR3 nucleotide sequence: TGCAGCGTGGTTCAGACGGACACCGGGGAGCTGTTTTTT. Protein: CSVVQTDTGELFF.